This T cell receptor beta chain emerged from a study of T cell responses to AZD1222 COVID-19 vaccine. Germline V gene sequence: CDR1 SGHDT, CDR2 YYEEEE. The CDR3 contains 16 residues. Trimming removed 0 bases from V and 5 bases from J, with 17 bases in between. This table comes from immunoSEQ multiplex PCR, and its TCRdb copy is limited to in-frame clones, with some not included. There are about 130,000 clones in the sample; 93% occur only once, and 5% to 5.5% lies in the top ten. This sample comprised peripheral blood, obtained on day 0 of AZD1222 vaccination. The receptor's source is an adult in good health. V usage is TRBV5-6 and J usage is TRBJ1-2; D might be TRBD1 (6 bases). The CDR3 nucleotides are TGTGCCAGCAGCTTGGCGGCCGGGGGACACTTGTATGGCTACACCTTC. Amino acids: CASSLAAGGHLYGYTF.